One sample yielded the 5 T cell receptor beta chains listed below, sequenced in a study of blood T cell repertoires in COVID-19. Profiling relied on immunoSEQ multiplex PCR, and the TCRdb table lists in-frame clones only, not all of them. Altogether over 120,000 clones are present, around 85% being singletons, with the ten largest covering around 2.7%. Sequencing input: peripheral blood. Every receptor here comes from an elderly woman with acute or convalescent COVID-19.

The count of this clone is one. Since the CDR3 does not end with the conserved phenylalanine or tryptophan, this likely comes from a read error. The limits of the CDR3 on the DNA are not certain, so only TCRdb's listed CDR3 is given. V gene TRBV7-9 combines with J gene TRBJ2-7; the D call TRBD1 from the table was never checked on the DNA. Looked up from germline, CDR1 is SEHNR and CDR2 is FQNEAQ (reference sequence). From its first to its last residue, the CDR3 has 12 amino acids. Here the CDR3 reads CASSLFGQAPLL.

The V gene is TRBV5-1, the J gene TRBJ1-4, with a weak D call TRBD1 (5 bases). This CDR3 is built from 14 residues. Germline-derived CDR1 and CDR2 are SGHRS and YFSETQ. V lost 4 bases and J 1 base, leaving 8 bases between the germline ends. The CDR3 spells CASSLQGTNEKLFF. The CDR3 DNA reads TGCGCCAGCAGCCTGCAGGGAACTAATGAAAAACTGTTTTTT.

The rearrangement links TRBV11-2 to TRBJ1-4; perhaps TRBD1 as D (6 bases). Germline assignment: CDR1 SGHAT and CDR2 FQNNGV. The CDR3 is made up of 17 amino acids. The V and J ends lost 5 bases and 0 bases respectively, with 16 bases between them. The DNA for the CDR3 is TGTGCCAGCAGCCCCAGGGGTTGGACCGCAACTAATGAAAAACTGTTTTTT. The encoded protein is CASSPRGWTATNEKLFF.

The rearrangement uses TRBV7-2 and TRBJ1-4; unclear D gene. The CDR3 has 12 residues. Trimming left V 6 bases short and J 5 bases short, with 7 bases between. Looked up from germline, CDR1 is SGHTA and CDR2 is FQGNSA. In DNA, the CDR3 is TGTGCCAGCAGGATGAGGAATGAAAAACTGTTTTTT. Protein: CASRMRNEKLFF.

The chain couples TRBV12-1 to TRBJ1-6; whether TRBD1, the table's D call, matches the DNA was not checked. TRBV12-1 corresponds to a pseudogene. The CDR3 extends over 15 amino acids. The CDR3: CASSLGQGRGSPLHF. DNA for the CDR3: TGTGCCAGCAGCCTCGGACAGGGACGAGGCTCACCCCTCCACTTT.